This T cell receptor beta chain comes out of a study of graft-versus-host responses after intestinal transplantation. CDR3 size: 15 residues. Germline V gives CDR1 MNHNS, CDR2 SASEGT. Trimming took 5 bases from V and 5 from J, leaving 18 bases between them. A few counts support this clone. The antigen remains unidentified. Sequenced by immunoSEQ multiplex PCR; TCRdb stores in-frame clones only, minus some. The sample has about 86,000 clones, 88% seen once. The chain employs TRBV6-1 and TRBJ1-2; possible D gene TRBD1, 6 bases. The sample here was unstimulated CD4+ T cells sorted from spleen or lymph node cells, taken before transplant. The sequence was obtained from a human donor who was the organ donor for an intestinal transplant. Here the CDR3 DNA reads TGTGCCAGCAGTAAACAGGGTGTGACCTGGTATGGCTACACCTTC. This translates into CASSKQGVTWYGYTF.